This TCR beta chain was profiled in a study of cytomegalovirus exposure and HLA in healthy donors. PCR primers comprised 60 Vbeta and 13 Jbeta primers. The repertoire was sequenced with immunoSEQ multiplex PCR; TCRdb's copy has only in-frame clones and lacks some. Seen here are 150,000 to 250,000 clones, 70% to 85% observed once, and the top ten hold under 4.5%. Germline-derived CDR1 and CDR2 are MNHEY and SVGAGI. Between the trimmed V and J ends, which lost 2 bases and 2 bases, there was a span of 9 bases. The CDR3 sequence is 14 residues long. This chain connects TRBV6-5 to TRBJ1-2; D not resolved. The sample consisted of PBMCs. This receptor was identified in a woman in her 30s in good health and CMV-seropositive. The CDR3 is CASSYSQANYGYTF. The CDR3 DNA sequence: TGTGCCAGCAGTTACAGCCAGGCAAACTATGGCTACACCTTC.